The rows below give T cell receptor beta chains drawn from one sample of a study of TIL therapy for anti-PD-1-resistant metastatic lung cancer. TCRdb's table, derived via immunoSEQ multiplex PCR, lists solely in-frame clones and lacks some. The repertoire holds about 50,000 clones, with around 86% as singletons. Sample: blood, taken at baseline. The source of these receptors is a person between 25 and 79 years old with non-small cell lung cancer. CDR3s include the opening cysteine and the closing phenylalanine or tryptophan. A D gene is named only where the DNA matches it firmly. For some rows the clone size is stated as once, few or many, or as a class when expanded; others skip it.

size	J	D	V	DNA	CDR3
few	TRBJ2-3	NA	TRBV4-1	TGCGCCAGCAGCCAAGAAGCATTCCGACTCGGAAGGCAGTATTTT	CASSQEAFRLGRQYF
once	TRBJ2-4	TRBD1	TRBV19	TGTGCCAGTACCCCACTAGAGAGGGGGCTAGCCAAAAACATTCAGTACTTC	CASTPLERGLAKNIQYF
NA	TRBJ2-3	TRBD1	TRBV7-9	TGTGCCAGCAGCTTGGGACAGTACACAGATACGCAGTATTTT	CASSLGQYTDTQYF
NA	TRBJ2-5	TRBD1	TRBV3-1/TRBV3-2	TGTGCCAGCAGAGGGGACAGGGGTTTAGAGACCCAGTACTTC	CASRGDRGLETQYF
NA	TRBJ2-3	NA	TRBV5-6	TGTGCCAGCAGCTCCGAAACGGGAGTCCGAGATACGCAGTATTTT	CASSSETGVRDTQYF
NA	TRBJ2-1	NA	TRBV5-4	TGTGCCAGCAGCTTGGGAGGAGGGAATCGGGTTTACAATGAGCAGTTCTTC	CASSLGGGNRVYNEQFF
NA	TRBJ1-3	NA	TRBV1	TGCACCAGCAGCCAGGGGACCTTCTCTGGAAACACCATATATTTT	CTSSQGTFSGNTIYF
few	TRBJ2-1	NA	TRBV3-1/TRBV3-2	TGTGCCAGCAGCCAAGAGGGGGTACACAATGAGCAGTTCTTC	CASSQEGVHNEQFF
NA	TRBJ2-5	NA	TRBV28	TGTGCCAGCAGTTTCGGCCAGGGGCAAGAGACCCAGTACTTC	CASSFGQGQETQYF
NA	TRBJ1-4	TRBD1	TRBV2	TGTGCCAGCAGCTACGACAGGGCACTCTGGGCTCTTGATGAAAAACTGTTTTTT	CASSYDRALWALDEKLFF
NA	TRBJ2-1	TRBD1	TRBV6-4	TGTGCCAGCAGTCCCGGGACAGGGGGCAATGAGCAGTTCTTC	CASSPGTGGNEQFF
NA	TRBJ2-7	TRBD2	TRBV7-2	TGTGCCAGCAGCTTGAAAAGCGGGAGTCATGTCGAGCAGTACTTC	CASSLKSGSHVEQYF
NA	TRBJ1-2	NA	TRBV29-1	TGCAGCGTTGCCAGGGACTATGGCTACACCTTC	CSVARDYGYTF
NA	TRBJ1-1	TRBD1	TRBV5-6	TGTGCCAGCAGCTGGGACAGGTCGAACACTGAAGCTTTCTTT	CASSWDRSNTEAFF
NA	TRBJ2-7	NA	TRBV7-2	TGTGCCAGCAGCGTGGACGGAATCACCTACGAGCAGTACTTC	CASSVDGITYEQYF
NA	TRBJ2-1	NA	TRBV5-1	TGCGCCAGCAGCTTGGGGGGGCAAAGTCACAATGAGCAGTTCTTC	CASSLGGQSHNEQFF
NA	TRBJ2-7	NA	TRBV29-1	TGCAGCGTTGAAGATACTAGGGGGGAGCAGTACTTC	CSVEDTRGEQYF
NA	TRBJ2-5	TRBD1	TRBV7-9	TGTGCCAGCAGCCTCGACAGGGTTGTATGGGAGACCCAGTACTTC	CASSLDRVVWETQYF
NA	TRBJ2-3	TRBD2	TRBV24-1	TGTGCCACCAATCCTAGCGGGAGGGCGGATACGCAGTATTTT	CATNPSGRADTQYF
NA	TRBJ2-5	NA	TRBV24-1	TGTGCCACCAGTGATTCGACGGTCGCGGAGACCCAGTACTTC	CATSDSTVAETQYF
once	TRBJ2-3	NA	TRBV27	TGTGCCAGCAGCCAAACCGTCACAGATACGCAGTATTTT	CASSQTVTDTQYF
few	TRBJ1-1	NA	TRBV7-9	TGTGCCAGCAGCTTATCGTGGCAGGGGTTAGGAAAGGCTGAAGCTTTCTTT	CASSLSWQGLGKAEAFF
NA	TRBJ2-2	NA	TRBV28	TGTGCCAGCAGTTCCCTCGGAGGAAACACCGGGGAGCTGTTTTTT	CASSSLGGNTGELFF
NA	TRBJ2-3	NA	TRBV7-3	TGTGCCAGCAGTAGCGGCACAGATACGCAGTATTTT	CASSSGTDTQYF
NA	TRBJ2-5	NA	TRBV29-1	TGCAGCGTTGAGGGGACGGAAGAGACCCAGTACTTC	CSVEGTEETQYF
NA	TRBJ2-5	TRBD2	TRBV19	TGTGCCAGTAGTCTTCCGGGACTAGCGGGGGATGCTTGGGAGACCCAGTACTTC	CASSLPGLAGDAWETQYF
NA	TRBJ2-1	TRBD1	TRBV19	TGTGCCAGTAGTTCCATCGCCTCCCCCGGACAGGCCCAGCGGTTCTTC	CASSSIASPGQAQRFF
NA	TRBJ2-7	NA	TRBV28	TGTGCCAGCAGTTTTGATGCCGACTACGAGCAGTACTTC	CASSFDADYEQYF
NA	TRBJ2-2	NA	TRBV6-2/TRBV6-3	TGTGCCAGCAGCTTCGGGATAACGAACACCGGGGAGCTGTTTTTT	CASSFGITNTGELFF
NA	TRBJ2-5	TRBD1	TRBV11-1	TGTGCCAGCAGCTTAGCGGGACAGTCTCAAGAGACCCAGTACTTC	CASSLAGQSQETQYF